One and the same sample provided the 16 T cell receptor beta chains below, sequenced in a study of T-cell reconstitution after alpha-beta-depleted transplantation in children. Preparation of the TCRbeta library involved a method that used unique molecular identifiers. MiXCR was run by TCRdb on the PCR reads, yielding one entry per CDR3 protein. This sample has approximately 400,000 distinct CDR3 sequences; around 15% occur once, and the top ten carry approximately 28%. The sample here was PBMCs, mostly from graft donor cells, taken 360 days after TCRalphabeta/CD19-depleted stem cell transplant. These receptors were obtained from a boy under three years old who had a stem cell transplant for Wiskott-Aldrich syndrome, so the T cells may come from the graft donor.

As DNA, the CDR3 is TGTGCCAGCAGTTTATCTGGGATCAACGAGCAGTACTTC. It codes for CASSLSGINEQYF. V is TRBV12-3 or TRBV12-4 and J is TRBJ2-7; D is undetermined. The CDR3 length is 13 residues. Trimming removed 2 bases at V and 5 bases at J, with 10 bases between.

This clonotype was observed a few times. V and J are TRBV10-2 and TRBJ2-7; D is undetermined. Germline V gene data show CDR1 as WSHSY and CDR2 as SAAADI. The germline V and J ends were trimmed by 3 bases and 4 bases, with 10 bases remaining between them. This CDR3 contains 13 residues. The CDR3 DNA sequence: TGCGCCAGCAGTGATCTGGGGATGTACGAGCAGTACTTC. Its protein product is CASSDLGMYEQYF.

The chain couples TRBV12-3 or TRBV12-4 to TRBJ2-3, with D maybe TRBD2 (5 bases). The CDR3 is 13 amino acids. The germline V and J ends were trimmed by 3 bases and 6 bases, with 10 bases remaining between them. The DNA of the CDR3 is TGTGCCAGCAGTTTGCGGGCCGGCGATACGCAGTATTTT. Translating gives CASSLRAGDTQYF.

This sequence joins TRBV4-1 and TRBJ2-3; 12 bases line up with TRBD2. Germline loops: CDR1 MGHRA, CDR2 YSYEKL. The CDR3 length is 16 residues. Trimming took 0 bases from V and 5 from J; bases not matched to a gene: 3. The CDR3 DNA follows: TGCGCCAGCAGCCAAGACCCTAGCGGGAGGGTAGATACGCAGTATTTT. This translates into CASSQDPSGRVDTQYF.

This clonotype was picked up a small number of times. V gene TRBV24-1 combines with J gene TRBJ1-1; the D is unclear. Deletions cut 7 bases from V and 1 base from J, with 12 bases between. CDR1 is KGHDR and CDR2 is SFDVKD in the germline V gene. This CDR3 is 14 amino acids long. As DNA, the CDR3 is TGTGCCACCAGGAAGGGAGGACGGAACACTGAAGCTTTCTTT. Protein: CATRKGGRNTEAFF.

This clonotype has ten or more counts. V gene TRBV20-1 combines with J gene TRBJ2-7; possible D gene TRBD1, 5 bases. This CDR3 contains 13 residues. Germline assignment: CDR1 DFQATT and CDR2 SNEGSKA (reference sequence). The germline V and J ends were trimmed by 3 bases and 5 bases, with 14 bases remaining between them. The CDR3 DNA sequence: TGCAGTGCTAGTCATGGGGCCCCCAACGAGCAGTACTTC. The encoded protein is CSASHGAPNEQYF.

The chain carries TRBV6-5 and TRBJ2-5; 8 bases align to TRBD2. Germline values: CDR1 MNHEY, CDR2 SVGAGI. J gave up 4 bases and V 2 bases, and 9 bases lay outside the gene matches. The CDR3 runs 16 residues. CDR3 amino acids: CASSYPLGLGSETQYF. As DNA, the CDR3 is TGTGCCAGCAGTTACCCACTGGGACTAGGATCAGAGACCCAGTACTTC.

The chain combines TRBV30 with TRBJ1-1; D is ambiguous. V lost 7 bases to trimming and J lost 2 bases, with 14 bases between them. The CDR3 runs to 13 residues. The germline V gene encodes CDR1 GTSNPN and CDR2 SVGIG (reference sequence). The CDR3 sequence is CAFGVGGNTEAFF. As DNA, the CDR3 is TGTGCCTTTGGAGTGGGCGGTAACACTGAAGCTTTCTTT.

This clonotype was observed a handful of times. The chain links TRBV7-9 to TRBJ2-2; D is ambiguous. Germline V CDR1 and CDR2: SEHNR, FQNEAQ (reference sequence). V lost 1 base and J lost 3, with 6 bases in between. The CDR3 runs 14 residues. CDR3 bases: TGTGCCAGCAGCTTAGGGCTACACACCGGGGAGCTGTTTTTT. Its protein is CASSLGLHTGELFF.

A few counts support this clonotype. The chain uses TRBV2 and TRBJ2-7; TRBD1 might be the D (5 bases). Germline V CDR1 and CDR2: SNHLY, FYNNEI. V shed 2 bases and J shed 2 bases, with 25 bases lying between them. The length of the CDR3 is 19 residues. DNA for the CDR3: TGTGCCAGCAGTGAAAGGTTGACAGCTTACCGACCTCCTACCTACGAGCAGTACTTC. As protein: CASSERLTAYRPPTYEQYF.

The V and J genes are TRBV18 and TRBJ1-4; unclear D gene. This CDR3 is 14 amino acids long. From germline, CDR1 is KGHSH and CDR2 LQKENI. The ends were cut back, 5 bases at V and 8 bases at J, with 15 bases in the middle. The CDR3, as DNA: TGTGCCAGCTCATCCTCATCGGGGTGGGAAAAACTGTTTTTT. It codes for CASSSSSGWEKLFF.

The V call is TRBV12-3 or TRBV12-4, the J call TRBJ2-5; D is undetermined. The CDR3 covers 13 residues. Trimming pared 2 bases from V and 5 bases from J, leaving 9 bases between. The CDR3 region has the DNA TGTGCCAGCAGTTTAAGAGGATGGGAGACCCAGTACTTC. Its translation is CASSLRGWETQYF.

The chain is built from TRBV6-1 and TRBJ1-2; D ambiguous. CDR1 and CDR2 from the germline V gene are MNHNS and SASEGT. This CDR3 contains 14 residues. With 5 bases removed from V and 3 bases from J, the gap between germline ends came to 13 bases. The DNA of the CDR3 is TGTGCCAGCAGTCCCTTTTCCGACTACTATGGCTACACCTTC. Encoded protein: CASSPFSDYYGYTF.

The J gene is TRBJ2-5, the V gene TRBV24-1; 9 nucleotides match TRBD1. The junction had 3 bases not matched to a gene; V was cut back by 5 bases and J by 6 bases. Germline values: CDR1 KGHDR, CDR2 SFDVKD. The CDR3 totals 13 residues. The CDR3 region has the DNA TGTGCCACCAGTGTGGGACAGGGAAAGACCCAGTACTTC. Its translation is CATSVGQGKTQYF.

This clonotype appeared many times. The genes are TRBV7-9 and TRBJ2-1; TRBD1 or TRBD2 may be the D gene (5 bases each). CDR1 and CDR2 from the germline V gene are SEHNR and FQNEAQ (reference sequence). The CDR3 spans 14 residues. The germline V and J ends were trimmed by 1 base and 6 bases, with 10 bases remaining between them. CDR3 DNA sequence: TGTGCCAGCAGCTTAGGCAGGGAGCGCAATGAGCAGTTCTTC. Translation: CASSLGRERNEQFF.

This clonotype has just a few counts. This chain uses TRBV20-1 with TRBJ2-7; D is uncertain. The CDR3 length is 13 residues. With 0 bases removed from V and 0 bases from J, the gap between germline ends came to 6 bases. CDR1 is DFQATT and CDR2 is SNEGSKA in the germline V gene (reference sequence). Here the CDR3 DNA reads TGCAGTGCTAGAGACTCAATCTCCTACGAGCAGTACTTC. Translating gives CSARDSISYEQYF.